The next 8 T cell receptor beta chains were all read from a single sample in a study of cytomegalovirus exposure and HLA in healthy donors. The study ran its PCR with 60 Vbeta and 13 Jbeta primers. Produced via immunoSEQ multiplex PCR; TCRdb's table is partial and in-frame only. Counted here are approximately 220,000 clones, 75% to 80% occurring once; the ten biggest clones make up around 1.8%. Material: PBMCs. The source of these receptors is a man in his late teens or twenties in good health and CMV-seronegative.

This clone was seen a handful of times. The chain uses TRBV14 and TRBJ2-5; D not certain. This CDR3 spans 12 amino acids. Trimming shortened V by 0 bases and J by 5 bases, and 4 bases separated the two germline ends. Germline assignment: CDR1 SGHDN and CDR2 FVKESK. CDR3 amino acids: CASSQDPETQYF. CDR3 nucleotides: TGTGCCAGCAGCCAAGACCCGGAGACCCAGTACTTC.

V usage is TRBV6-5 and J usage is TRBJ2-1; D ambiguous. Germline loops: CDR1 MNHEY, CDR2 SVGAGI. V was shortened by 2 bases and J by 0 bases, with 8 bases between the two germline ends. CDR3 length: 15 residues. CDR3 nucleotides: TGTGCCAGCAGTTACCGCGGAAGCTCCTACAATGAGCAGTTCTTC. This gives the protein CASSYRGSSYNEQFF.

The V call is TRBV2, the J call TRBJ2-5, with a weak D call TRBD1 (5 bases). V was cut by 7 bases and J by 5 bases, with 20 bases left in between. This CDR3 is 15 amino acids long. Germline V gene sequence: CDR1 SNHLY, CDR2 FYNNEI. The CDR3, as DNA: TGTGCCAGCACCTCCGAAGGCAGGGTTCGGGAGACCCAGTACTTC. This encodes CASTSEGRVRETQYF.

This rearrangement joins TRBV6-6 to TRBJ1-1; D gene unclear. The CDR3 spans 9 residues. Per germline, CDR1 MNHNY and CDR2 SVGAGI (reference sequence). The ends were cut back, 8 bases at V and 11 bases at J, with 9 bases in the middle. The CDR3 region is CASGSYAFF. The DNA of the CDR3 is TGTGCCAGCGGCAGTTACGCTTTCTTT.

V is TRBV6-5 and J is TRBJ1-1; tentative D call: TRBD1 (5 bases). CDR3 size: 13 residues. V was cut by 5 bases and J by 2 bases, with 9 bases left in between. CDR1 is MNHEY and CDR2 is SVGAGI in the germline V gene. CDR3 bases: TGTGCCAGCAGTAACGGGGGAAACACTGAAGCTTTCTTT. It specifies CASSNGGNTEAFF.

The chain links TRBV6-5 to TRBJ1-2; 7 nucleotides match TRBD1. Germline V gene data show CDR1 as MNHEY and CDR2 as SVGAGI. The CDR3 spans 15 residues. J was trimmed by 8 bases and V by 7 bases; bases with no gene match: 16. The CDR3 bases are TGTGCCAGCATCCCCACCCGACAGGGCAAGGGGGGCTACACCTTC. Translating gives CASIPTRQGKGGYTF.

This clone has a count of ten or more. The rearrangement joins TRBV7-9 to TRBJ2-5, with D possibly TRBD1 on 6 matching bases. The CDR3 spans 15 residues. Trimming pared 0 bases from V and 1 base from J, leaving 9 bases between. Germline values: CDR1 SEHNR, CDR2 FQNEAQ (reference sequence). The CDR3 protein is CASSLAGAFQETQYF. CDR3 sequence (DNA): TGTGCCAGCAGCTTAGCGGGGGCGTTCCAAGAGACCCAGTACTTC.

This clone has more than one count but fewer than ten. V gene TRBV7-9 combines with J gene TRBJ2-7, with D perhaps matching TRBD2 (6 bases). The CDR3 covers 13 residues. V lost 4 bases and J lost 3, with 10 bases in between. Germline V gene sequence: CDR1 SEHNR, CDR2 FQNEAQ (reference sequence). The CDR3 bases are TGTGCCAGCAGCTCCTCCGGGAGCTACGAGCAGTACTTC. This gives the protein CASSSSGSYEQYF.